This record concerns one T cell receptor beta chain sequence. Clones were read by immunoSEQ multiplex PCR, and TCRdb kept only the in-frame ones, dropping some. The sample has approximately 51,000 clones; around 85% are singletons. These data come from a study of PD-L1 blockade in urothelial cancer. CDR3 length equals 14 residues. Germline CDR1 and CDR2: SGHTA and FQGTGA. Trimming removed 0 bases at V and 1 base at J, with 7 bases between. Material: PBMCs, obtained around atezolizumab (anti-PD-L1) treatment. The J gene is TRBJ2-7, the V gene TRBV7-3; tentatively, D is TRBD1 (6 bases). The receptor's source is a man between 60 and 70 years old with urothelial cancer. CDR3 sequence reads: CASSLTGGSYEQYF. DNA for the CDR3: TGTGCCAGCAGCTTAACAGGGGGATCCTACGAGCAGTACTTC.